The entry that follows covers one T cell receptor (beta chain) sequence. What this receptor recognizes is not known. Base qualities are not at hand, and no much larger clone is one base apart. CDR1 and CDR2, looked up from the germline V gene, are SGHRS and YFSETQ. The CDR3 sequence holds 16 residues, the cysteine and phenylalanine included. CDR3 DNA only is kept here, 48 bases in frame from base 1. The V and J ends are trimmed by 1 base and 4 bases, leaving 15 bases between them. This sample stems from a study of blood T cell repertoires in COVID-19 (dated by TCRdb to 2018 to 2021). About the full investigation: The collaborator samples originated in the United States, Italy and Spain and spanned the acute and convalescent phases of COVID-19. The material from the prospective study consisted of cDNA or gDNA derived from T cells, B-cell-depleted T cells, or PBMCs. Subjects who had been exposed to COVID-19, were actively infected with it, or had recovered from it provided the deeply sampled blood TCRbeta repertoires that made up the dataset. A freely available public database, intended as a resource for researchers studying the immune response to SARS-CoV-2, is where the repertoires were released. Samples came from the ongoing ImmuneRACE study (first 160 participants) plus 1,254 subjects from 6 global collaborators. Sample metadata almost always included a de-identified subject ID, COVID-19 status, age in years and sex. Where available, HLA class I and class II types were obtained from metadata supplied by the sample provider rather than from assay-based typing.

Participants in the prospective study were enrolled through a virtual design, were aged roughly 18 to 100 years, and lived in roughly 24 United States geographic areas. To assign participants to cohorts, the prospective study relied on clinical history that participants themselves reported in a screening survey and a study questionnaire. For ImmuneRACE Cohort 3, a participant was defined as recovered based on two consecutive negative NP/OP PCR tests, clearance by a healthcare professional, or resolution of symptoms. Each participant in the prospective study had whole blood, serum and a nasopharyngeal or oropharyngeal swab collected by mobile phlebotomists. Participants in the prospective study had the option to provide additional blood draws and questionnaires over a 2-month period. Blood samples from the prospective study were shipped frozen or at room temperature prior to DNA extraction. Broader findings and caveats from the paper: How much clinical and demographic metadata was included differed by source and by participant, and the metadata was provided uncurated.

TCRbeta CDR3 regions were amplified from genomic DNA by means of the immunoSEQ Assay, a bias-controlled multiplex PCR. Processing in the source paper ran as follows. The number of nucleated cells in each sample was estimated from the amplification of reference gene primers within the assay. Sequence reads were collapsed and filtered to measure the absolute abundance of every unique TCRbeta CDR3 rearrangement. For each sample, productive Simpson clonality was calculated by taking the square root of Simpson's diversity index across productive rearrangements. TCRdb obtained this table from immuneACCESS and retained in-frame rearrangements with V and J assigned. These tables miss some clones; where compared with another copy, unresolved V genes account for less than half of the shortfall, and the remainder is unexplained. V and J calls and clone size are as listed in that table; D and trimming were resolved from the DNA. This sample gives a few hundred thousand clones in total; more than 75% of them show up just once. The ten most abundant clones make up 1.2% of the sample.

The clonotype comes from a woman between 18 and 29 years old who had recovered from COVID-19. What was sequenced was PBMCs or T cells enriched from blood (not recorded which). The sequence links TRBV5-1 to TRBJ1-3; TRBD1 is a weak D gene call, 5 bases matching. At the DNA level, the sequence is TGCGCCAGCAGCTTGCCGGGGGAATGGAACGGAAACACCATATATTTT. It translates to CASSLPGEWNGNTIYF. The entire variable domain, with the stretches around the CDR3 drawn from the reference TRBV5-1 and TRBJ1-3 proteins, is KAGVTQTPRYLIKTRGQQVTLSCSPISGHRSVSWYQQTPGQGLQFLFEYFSETQRNKGNFPGRFSGRQFSNSRSEMNVSTLELGDSALYLCASSLPGEWNGNTIYFGEGSWLTVV.